Presented here are 5 T cell receptor beta chains from one specimen sequenced in a study of T cell repertoires in cytomegalovirus infection. One entry per CDR3 protein results from TCRdb running MiXCR on the reads. The table records under 800,000 distinct CDR3 sequences, 20% to 30% of them present only once. The sample taken for sequencing was CD8+ T cells from PBMCs. These receptors were collected from a human donor in good health (CMV status not recorded). Some clones in this sample may be carry-over from other donors' samples.

This clonotype was found a few times. J is TRBJ1-2 and V is TRBV14; 8 bases line up with TRBD1. The CDR3 covers 13 residues. Germline lookup yields CDR1 SGHDN and CDR2 FVKESK. The V and J ends lost 3 bases and 5 bases, in that order; junction bases with no gene match: 2. CDR3 amino acids: CASSQRTGYGYTF. The DNA for the CDR3 is TGTGCCAGCAGCCAGCGGACAGGGTATGGCTACACCTTC.

Turning to this clonotype: This may arise from a read error, as a much more abundant clone is one base away. The chain links TRBV27 to TRBJ2-2, with 7 bases lining up with TRBD1. The trim removed 7 bases at V and 4 bases at J, leaving 9 bases unmatched. The CDR3 runs to 15 residues. Germline CDR1 is MNHEY and CDR2 is SMNVEV (reference sequence). CDR3 nucleotides: TGTGCCAGCAACATGACAGGGAGTGGCACCGGGGAGCTGTTTTTT. Its protein product is CASNMTGSGTGELFF.

Regarding this clonotype: An end of the junction does not agree with germline; a read error may underlie this. The V call is TRBV5-6, the J call TRBJ1-1; D unclear. The germline V gene encodes CDR1 SGHDT and CDR2 YYEEEE. This CDR3 is built from 13 residues. CDR3 protein: CVSRGMVSAEAFF. CDR3 sequence (DNA): TGTGTCAGCAGAGGGATGGTTAGCGCTGAAGCTTTCTTT.

This clonotype was seen many times. This chain joins TRBV7-9 and TRBJ2-1, with unresolved D. Trimming removed 7 bases from V and 4 bases from J, with 20 bases in between. The CDR3 is 16 amino acids. CDR1 is SEHNR and CDR2 is FQNEAQ in the germline V gene (reference sequence). CDR3 amino acids: CASKGLFPQGYNEQFF. The CDR3 coding sequence is TGTGCCAGCAAGGGCCTTTTTCCTCAAGGTTACAATGAGCAGTTCTTC. Full variable domain (outside the CDR3, taken from reference TRBV7-9 and TRBJ2-1): DTGVSQNPRHKITKRGQNVTFRCDPISEHNRLYWYRQTLGQGPEFLTYFQNEAQLEKSRLLSDRFSAERPKGSFSTLEIQRTEQGDSAMYLCASKGLFPQGYNEQFFGPGTRLTVL.

The chain combines TRBV12-3 or TRBV12-4 with TRBJ2-1; no clear D. The CDR3 loop spans 13 amino acids. Deletions cut 6 bases from V and 4 bases from J, with 10 bases between. The CDR3 nucleotides read TGTGCCAGCAGGCCAAACAGTTACAATGAGCAGTTCTTC. It encodes CASRPNSYNEQFF.